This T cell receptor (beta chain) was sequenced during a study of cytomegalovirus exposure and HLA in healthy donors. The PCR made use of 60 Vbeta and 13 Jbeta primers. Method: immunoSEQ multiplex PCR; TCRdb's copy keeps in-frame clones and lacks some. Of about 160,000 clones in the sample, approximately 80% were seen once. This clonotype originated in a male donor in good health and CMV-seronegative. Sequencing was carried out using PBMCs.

The CDR3 is CASSAQGSANSPLHF. For the CDR3, the DNA is TGTGCCAGCAGCGCGCAGGGATCGGCAAATTCACCCCTCCACTTT. The chain employs TRBV7-9 and TRBJ1-6; a possible D gene is TRBD1 (5 bases). The germline CDR1 and CDR2 sequences are SEHNR and FQNEAQ (reference sequence). The CDR3 contains 15 residues. V lost 5 bases and J lost 7, with 15 bases in between.